This T cell receptor (beta chain) derives from a study of cytomegalovirus exposure and HLA in healthy donors. PCR amplification relied on 60 Vbeta primers (plus 13 Jbeta primers). Here immunoSEQ multiplex PCR was the method, and the copy in TCRdb shows in-frame clones only, minus some. Of 30,000 to 45,000 clones in the sample, about four fifths were seen once. Germline-derived CDR1 and CDR2 are SGHRS and YFSETQ. CDR3 size: 14 residues. Unmatched junction bases numbered 6, after V lost 2 bases and J lost 5 bases. A single count supports this clone. This TCR was sampled from a woman between 40 and 50 years old in good health and CMV-seronegative. The chain links TRBV5-1 to TRBJ2-5, with 7 bases identical to TRBD2. The sample was PBMCs. The CDR3 loop is CASSFGGGDETQYF. CDR3 nucleotide sequence: TGCGCCAGCAGCTTCGGCGGGGGAGACGAGACCCAGTACTTC.